This T cell receptor (beta chain) was captured by sequencing in a study of CD8 T cells in Susac syndrome. Study-level results: As the study acknowledged, the number of individuals in its TCR sequencing and HLA analysis was relatively small.

RNA was extracted with the RNeasy kit, and a quantity of about 0.45 to 1 ug was reverse transcribed using random hexamers. Coverage of TCR beta CDR3 amplification by immunoSEQ multiplex PCR extended to 54 Vbeta and 13 Jbeta. TCRdb redid the calling of the immunoSEQ multiplex PCR reads with MiXCR, one entry per CDR3 protein. The sample yields 250,000 to 300,000 distinct CDR3 sequences, around 84% seen once. Points on this clonotype: Its specificity is unknown.

The multiple sclerosis control group consisted of treatment-naive patients whose relapsing-remitting disease, which was either stable or active, fulfilled revised McDonald criteria. The TCR comes from a human donor with multiple sclerosis. Sequencing was carried out using CD8+ T cells from PBMCs.

CDR3 DNA: TGTGCCAGCAGTGTAAGGACAGGGGCTCGCAATGAAAAACTGTTTTTT. Translation: CASSVRTGARNEKLFF. The chain employs TRBV28 and TRBJ1-4; 9 bases map to TRBD1. J gave up 5 bases and V 5 bases, and 9 bases lay outside the gene matches. The CDR3 has 16 amino acids. The germline V gene encodes CDR1 MDHEN and CDR2 SYDVKM. Full variable domain (remainder filled in from reference TRBV28 and TRBJ1-4): DVKVTQSSRYLVKRTGEKVFLECVQDMDHENMFWYRQDPGLGLRLIYFSYDVKMKEKGDIPEGYSVSREKKERFSLILESASTNQTSMYLCASSVRTGARNEKLFFGSGTQLSVL.